Below, one T cell receptor beta chain is given with its context. What it binds is unknown. The V and J ends lost 7 bases and 7 bases respectively, with 8 bases between them. Looked up from germline, CDR1 is MNHEY and CDR2 is SVGAGI. The CDR3 consists of 12 residues. Method: immunoSEQ multiplex PCR; TCRdb's copy keeps in-frame clones and lacks some. Among about 130,000 clones, about nine tenths were seen once, and the ten largest hold about 8.3%. These data belong to a study of T cell responses to AZD1222 COVID-19 vaccine. The study, taken as a whole, reports: Repertoires were collected only later (after the peak T cell response had occurred).

This chain joins TRBV6-5 and TRBJ1-6; D call uncertain. This material consisted of peripheral blood, taken on day 0 of AZD1222 vaccination. This clonotype originated in an adult in good health. The chain's CDR3 is CASKVRNSPLHF. The DNA for the CDR3 is TGTGCCAGCAAGGTGCGGAATTCACCCCTCCACTTT.